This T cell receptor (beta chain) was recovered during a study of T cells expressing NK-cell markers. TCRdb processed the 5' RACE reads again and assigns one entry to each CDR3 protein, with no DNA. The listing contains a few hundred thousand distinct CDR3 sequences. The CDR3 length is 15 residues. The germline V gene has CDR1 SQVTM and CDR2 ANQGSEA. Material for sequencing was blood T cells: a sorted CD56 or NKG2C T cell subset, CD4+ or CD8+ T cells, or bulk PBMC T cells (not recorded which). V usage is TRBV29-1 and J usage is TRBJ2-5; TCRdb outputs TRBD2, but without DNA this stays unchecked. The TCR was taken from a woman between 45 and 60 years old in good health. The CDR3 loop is CSAPERPHEGETQYF.